These T cell receptor beta chains were read from a single sample in a study of T cell responses to AZD1222 COVID-19 vaccine. TCRdb's table, derived via immunoSEQ multiplex PCR, lists solely in-frame clones and lacks some. This sample has roughly 140,000 clones; 90% occur once, and the top ten carry 1.5% to 2%. The input for sequencing was peripheral blood, taken on day 0 of AZD1222 vaccination. These receptors were taken from an adult in good health. The CDR3 runs from the conserved cysteine through the conserved F or W. The D gene is left open where the match is weak. The size field is filled for only some rows; it gives once, few, many or a size class.

V gene,clone size,D gene,J gene,CDR3 DNA,CDR3 protein
TRBV5-8,once,-,TRBJ2-2,TGTGCCAGCAGCTTTCCAGGCGTATCCTCGAACACCGGGGAGCTGTTTTTT,CASSFPGVSSNTGELFF
TRBV9,-,TRBD1,TRBJ1-2,TGTGCCAGCAGCTTTACACAGGGGAGCTACACCTTC,CASSFTQGSYTF
TRBV10-1,-,TRBD2,TRBJ2-1,TGCGCCAGCAGTGAGGGACTAGCGGGAGTAAATGAGCAGTTCTTC,CASSEGLAGVNEQFF
TRBV4-3,-,-,TRBJ2-1,TGCGCCAGCAGCCAAGACCGTGGTGAGCAGTTCTTC,CASSQDRGEQFF
TRBV13,-,TRBD1,TRBJ1-1,TGTGCCAGCAGCGTGGGGACAGGGGGCGGATATACTGAAGCTTTCTTT,CASSVGTGGGYTEAFF
TRBV4-3,-,TRBD1,TRBJ2-2,TGCGCCAGCAGCCCAGGGACAGTGTTATCCGGGGAAACCGGGGAGCTGTTTTTT,CASSPGTVLSGETGELFF
TRBV3-1/TRBV3-2,-,-,TRBJ2-7,TGTGCCAGCAGCTCACCCTCCTACGAGCAGTACTTC,CASSSPSYEQYF
TRBV19,-,-,TRBJ2-7,TGTGCCAGTAGCTATGACAGGAACGAGCAGTACTTC,CASSYDRNEQYF
TRBV6-5,-,-,TRBJ1-6,TGTGCCAGCAGTTACTCATTTGGACAGCCGGATTCACCCCTCCACTTT,CASSYSFGQPDSPLHF
TRBV28,-,-,TRBJ1-6,TGTGCCAGCAGTTTATTACAGTCTGATAATTCACCCCTCCACTTT,CASSLLQSDNSPLHF
TRBV12-3/TRBV12-4,-,-,TRBJ1-1,TGTGCCAGCAGTTACAGTCCTCAGGTTGAAGCTTTCTTT,CASSYSPQVEAFF
TRBV7-9,-,-,TRBJ1-5,TGTGCCAGCAGCTTATCATCTAGCAATCAGCCCCAGCATTTT,CASSLSSSNQPQHF
TRBV12-3/TRBV12-4,-,-,TRBJ1-2,TGTGCCAGCAGTTTACCGGGGGATGGCTACACCTTC,CASSLPGDGYTF
TRBV21-1,-,-,TRBJ1-2,TGTGCCAGCAGCGAGCACCGTTCTAACTATGGCTACACCTTC,CASSEHRSNYGYTF
TRBV4-1,-,-,TRBJ1-1,TGCGCCAGCAACCTATACCTAAGACCCACCCAGGACGACACTGAAGCTTTCTTT,CASNLYLRPTQDDTEAFF
TRBV7-2,-,-,TRBJ1-3,TGTGCCAGCAGCAGCCGGGACCTAACAGCCAGAAACACCATATATTTT,CASSSRDLTARNTIYF
TRBV7-2,-,TRBD1,TRBJ1-1,TGTGCCAGCAGCTTAAACAGGGGTAAGATTGAAGCTTTCTTT,CASSLNRGKIEAFF
TRBV5-1,-,-,TRBJ2-6,TGCGCCAGCAGCCCGCAACCCTCTGGGGCCAACGTCCTGACTTTC,CASSPQPSGANVLTF
TRBV16,-,TRBD1,TRBJ1-3,TGTGCCAGCAGCCAATCGGGACAGTCGTCTGGAAACACCATATATTTT,CASSQSGQSSGNTIYF
TRBV10-3,medium-sized,TRBD1,TRBJ1-5,TGTGCCATCAGTGACTCACCTCGACAGGGAGGTTTGGGCAATCAGCCCCAGCATTTT,CAISDSPRQGGLGNQPQHF
TRBV4-3,-,-,TRBJ2-5,TGCGCCAGCAGCCAAGCTCCAGGGGCGGAGACCCAGTACTTC,CASSQAPGAETQYF
TRBV5-1,-,TRBD1,TRBJ1-3,TGCGCCAGCAGCTTGGTCCCGGGACAGGGCCGCTCTGGAAACACCATATATTTT,CASSLVPGQGRSGNTIYF
TRBV3-1/TRBV3-2,-,-,TRBJ2-3,TGTGCCAGCAGCCAATCCCCAGATACGCAGTATTTT,CASSQSPDTQYF
TRBV18,-,-,TRBJ1-1,TGTGCCAGCTCATTGAAAGACAGGAACACTGAAGCTTTCTTT,CASSLKDRNTEAFF
TRBV5-8,-,-,TRBJ2-7,TGTGCCAGCAGCTTGGTAGGGACCCCCTCCTACGAGCAGTACTTC,CASSLVGTPSYEQYF
TRBV28,-,-,TRBJ2-7,TGTGCCAGCAGTTTATACAGGGATGGGTACGAGCAGTACTTC,CASSLYRDGYEQYF
TRBV7-6,-,-,TRBJ1-4,TGTGCCAGCAGCCAACAGGGAGGGCCTAATGAAAAACTGTTTTTT,CASSQQGGPNEKLFF
TRBV5-4,-,TRBD2,TRBJ2-1,TGTGCCAGCAGCTTGGCCCATAGCGCCAGACTAGCGGGAACAATCGATGAGCAGTTCTTC,CASSLAHSARLAGTIDEQFF
TRBV7-9,once,TRBD2,TRBJ2-1,TGTGCCAGCAGCGTCGGGACTAGTAGTTGGGTTGAGCAGTTCTTC,CASSVGTSSWVEQFF
TRBV9,-,-,TRBJ2-3,TGTGCCAGCAGCGTAGTAGGTCATAGCACAGATACGCAGTATTTT,CASSVVGHSTDTQYF
TRBV6-5,-,-,TRBJ1-1,TGTGCCAGCAGTTACTTGGGGGATGAAGCTTTCTTT,CASSYLGDEAFF
TRBV29-1,-,TRBD2,TRBJ2-2,TGCAGCGTTGTTTCTAGCGGGAACACCGGGGAGCTGTTTTTT,CSVVSSGNTGELFF
TRBV12-5,-,TRBD1,TRBJ2-1,TGTGCTAGTGGTTTGGGGACAGGATCCCCCTACAATGAGCAGTTCTTC,CASGLGTGSPYNEQFF
TRBV7-8,few,-,TRBJ2-1,TGTGCCAGCAGCTTAGATTCTATCTACAATGAGCAGTTCTTC,CASSLDSIYNEQFF
TRBV29-1,-,-,TRBJ2-2,TGCAGCGTTGGCGCAGGGATGACCGGGGAGCTGTTTTTT,CSVGAGMTGELFF
TRBV4-3,-,-,TRBJ1-6,TGCGCCAGCAGCCTCCAGATGGGGAGTGGTTCACCCCTCCACTTT,CASSLQMGSGSPLHF
TRBV5-8,-,-,TRBJ2-1,TGTGCCAGCAGCTTCCCAGTCCACCTACCATACAATGAGCAGTTCTTC,CASSFPVHLPYNEQFF
TRBV27,-,-,TRBJ1-1,TGTGCCAGCAGTTTGGGGGGAAAGAACACTGAAGCTTTCTTT,CASSLGGKNTEAFF
TRBV7-2,-,-,TRBJ1-5,TGTGCCAGCAGCTTATCAGGGTATAGCAATCAGCCCCAGCATTTT,CASSLSGYSNQPQHF
TRBV3-1/TRBV3-2,-,TRBD1,TRBJ1-3,TGTGCCAGCAGCCTTTATCAGGACAGGTTGGCTCTTTCTGGAAACACCATATATTTT,CASSLYQDRLALSGNTIYF
TRBV6-5,-,-,TRBJ2-3,TGTGCCAGCACCCCTGGGGGGGATACGCAGTATTTT,CASTPGGDTQYF
TRBV5-1,-,-,TRBJ2-1,TGCGCCAGCAGCGGATCCGTGGGCTTAAGCTCCTACAATGAGCAGTTCTTC,CASSGSVGLSSYNEQFF
TRBV6-2/TRBV6-3,-,-,TRBJ2-4,TGTGCCAGCAGTTACCGGCCTTCAGAAACCAAAAACATTCAGTACTTC,CASSYRPSETKNIQYF
TRBV29-1,-,TRBD1,TRBJ2-5,TGCAGCGAAATACAGGGGATGCGAGAGACCCAGTACTTC,CSEIQGMRETQYF
TRBV4-2,-,TRBD1,TRBJ2-6,TGTGCCAGCAACCGGGACAGGGGTACTGGGGCCAACGTCCTGACTTTC,CASNRDRGTGANVLTF
TRBV28,-,-,TRBJ1-5,TGTGCCAGCACAAGGAGCTTCAGGAATCAGCCCCAGCATTTT,CASTRSFRNQPQHF
TRBV27,-,-,TRBJ2-1,TGTGCCAGCAGTTTGGGCCACTACAATGAGCAGTTCTTC,CASSLGHYNEQFF